Below, one T cell receptor beta chain is given with its context. The entry originates in a study of cytomegalovirus exposure and HLA in healthy donors. A multiplex PCR was run with 60 Vbeta primers and 13 Jbeta primers. Using immunoSEQ multiplex PCR, the repertoire was profiled, and TCRdb retains in-frame clones only, with some absent. The table includes tens of thousands of clones, over 75% detected once. With 1 base clipped from V and 1 base from J, the junction kept 4 bases outside the gene matches. The germline gives CDR1 SNHLY, CDR2 FYNNEI. CDR3 length: 16 amino acids. The clonotype comes from a male donor in good health and CMV-seropositive. The chain is built from TRBV2 and TRBJ2-4; TRBD2 agrees at 7 bases. The sequenced material came from PBMCs. The CDR3 bases are TGTGCCAGCAGTGAAGGCCTAGCGGTCGCCAAAAACATTCAGTACTTC. Protein product: CASSEGLAVAKNIQYF.